This section outlines one T cell receptor beta chain sequence together with its context. Its target is not known. Repertoires were generated with immunoSEQ multiplex PCR, while TCRdb's copy carries only in-frame clones and drops some. The data contain approximately 10,000 clones, around 83% of them singletons. These data originate in a study of tumor-infiltrating lymphocytes in localized non-small cell lung cancer. Study-level information: Each patient gave resected tumor and non-adjacent uninvolved lung tissue. Broader study findings: TCR sequencing covered a subset of patients with enough tissue.

The specimen sequenced was lung tumor tissue. This TCR was sampled from a human donor with non-small cell lung cancer.

The CDR3 here is CASSYGGVGTDTQYF. In DNA form, the CDR3 reads TGTGCCAGCAGTTATGGCGGGGTGGGCACAGATACGCAGTATTTT. The V and J genes are TRBV6-5 and TRBJ2-3; maybe TRBD2 (6 bases). This CDR3 has 15 residues. Germline CDR1 is MNHEY and CDR2 is SVGAGI. Trimming shortened V by 3 bases and J by 1 base, and 11 bases separated the two germline ends.